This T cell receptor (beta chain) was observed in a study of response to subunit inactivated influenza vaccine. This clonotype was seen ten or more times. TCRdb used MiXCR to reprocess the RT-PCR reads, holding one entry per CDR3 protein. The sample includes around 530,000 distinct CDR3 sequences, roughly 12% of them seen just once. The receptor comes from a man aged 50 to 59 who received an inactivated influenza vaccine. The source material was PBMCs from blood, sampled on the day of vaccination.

The CDR3 reads CASSQGTWGAGANVLTF. In DNA form, the CDR3 reads TGTGCCAGCAGCCAAGGGACCTGGGGAGCTGGGGCCAACGTCCTGACTTTC. The V call is TRBV4-2, the J call TRBJ2-6, with a weak D call TRBD2 (5 bases). The CDR3 totals 17 residues. Germline CDR1 reads LGHNA; CDR2 reads YNFKEQ. The V end was cut by 1 base, the J end by 2 bases, with 12 bases between.